This entry features one T cell receptor (beta chain) sequence. Its target is not known. Sequencing targeted expressed TCRB transcripts, as all isolated RNA had been reverse transcribed. Method: immunoSEQ multiplex PCR; TCRdb's copy keeps in-frame clones and lacks some. The sample yields some 700,000 clones, 13% seen once. All sorted populations exceeded 95% purity. The sample comes from a study of beta chain features in type 1 diabetes. Study outcomes and limitations: Moderate yet significant TCRB CDR3 shortening was seen in Type 1 diabetes patients in all four CD4+ subsets. The study found fewer insertions and more deletions at VDJ junctions in type 1 diabetes patients. TCRB rearrangement may or may not be influenced by HLA type; here this remained unresolved. The naive, central memory and Treg TCRB repertoires showed an apparent similarity that was greater among patients than among healthy donors.

The V end lost 8 bases, the J end lost 4 bases, and 11 bases lay between the germline ends. The CDR3 length is 11 residues. The V gene's germline CDR1 is DFQATT and CDR2 SNEGSKA (reference sequence). The TCR originated in a man between 18 and 29 years old with type 1 diabetes. The sequencing input was naive CD4+ T cells from blood. The gene calls are TRBV20-1 and TRBJ1-1; a weak D match, TRBD1 (6 bases). In nucleotides, the CDR3 is TGCAGTCTACAGGGCCGCACTGAAGCTTTCTTT. This encodes CSLQGRTEAFF.